This T cell receptor (beta chain) was observed in a study of CD8 T cells in ankylosing spondylitis (dated by TCRdb to about 2017). Study-level background: The study set out to find disease-linked TCR variants by profiling T cell receptor beta repertoires in ankylosing spondylitis patients and healthy donors. Peripheral blood was sampled, and synovial fluid was also collected from ankylosing spondylitis patients. The whole study cohort included about a hundred healthy donors and under 30 ankylosing spondylitis patients. The research as a whole found: A TCR beta motif made up of several highly homologous amino acid variants appeared to be characteristic of blood from ankylosing spondylitis patients. The disease-linked clones had a CD8+ phenotype and were found at relatively low frequencies in peripheral blood. Some motif variants had previously been reported in the synovial fluid and blood of reactive arthritis patients, which suggests shared mechanisms of disease initiation. According to the report, matched synovial fluid samples from ankylosing spondylitis patients were significantly enriched for the disease-linked clones.

The instrument given in TCRdb is Illumina HiSeq 2500. Quantitative 5'-RACE with molecular barcodes was the method used to prepare the TCR beta libraries. In the original analysis: Disease-linked TCR variants were identified with a new computational method built on a probabilistic model of VDJ rearrangement. TCRdb's own reprocessing of the public reads used fastp at Q25 and MiXCR and kept productive beta chains. Each CDR3 protein appears once, grouped with its most common genes and DNA. The V and J calls come from TCRdb's annotation, not from the publication. The sample table lists more than 60,000 distinct CDR3 sequences, roughly 5.2% of them with a count of one. The ten most abundant clones make up around 2.2% of the sample. From the germline V gene (reference sequence), CDR1 is LNHDA and CDR2 is SQIVND. The V and J ends are trimmed by 4 bases and 1 base, leaving 11 bases between them. Counted from cysteine to phenylalanine, this CDR3 has 15 amino acids. This entry keeps only the CDR3 DNA: 45 bases, framed from base 1.

This clonotype came up many times. What antigen it recognizes has not been identified. No base qualities exist here, and no much larger clone lies one base off it. Sequencing was carried out using blood, either unsorted or a sorted T cell fraction (not recorded which). The chain couples TRBV19 to TRBJ1-5; no D gene call is confident. This clonotype was sampled from a male donor with ankylosing spondylitis or in good health (not recorded which). In nucleotides, the sequence is TGTGCCAGTAGTACCCCCTCTTACAGCAATCAGCCCCAGCATTTT. Its protein reads: CASSTPSYSNQPQHF.